This is a list of T cell receptor beta chains from one sample in a study of blood T cell repertoires in COVID-19. Sequenced by immunoSEQ multiplex PCR; TCRdb stores in-frame clones only, minus some. The data contain tens of thousands of clones, 90% to 95% of them seen just once; the ten biggest clones take up under 4.5%. The sample taken for sequencing was peripheral blood. Every receptor here comes from a man in his 60s with acute or convalescent COVID-19. Each CDR3 is given with its conserved first and last residue. The D gene is left open where the match is weak. Clone size is given for some rows only: seen once, a few or many times, or a class if the clone is expanded.

clone size	V gene	D gene	J gene	CDR3 DNA	CDR3 protein
.	TRBV3-1/TRBV3-2	.	TRBJ1-1	TGTGCCAGCAGTCGGACGGGCGGGACTGAAGCTTTCTTT	CASSRTGGTEAFF
.	TRBV7-3	TRBD2	TRBJ2-2	TGTGCCAGCAGCTTAACATTATCAGGACTAGGGGTCGGGGAGCTGTTTTTT	CASSLTLSGLGVGELFF
medium-sized	TRBV30	TRBD1	TRBJ2-2	TGTGCCTGGAGGGAACAAAGGGGGCGCGGGGAGCTGTTTTTT	CAWREQRGRGELFF
.	TRBV7-8	.	TRBJ1-5	TGTGCCAGCAGCCGTTTGGCAGGCTATCAGCAACAGCCCCAGCATTTT	CASSRLAGYQQQPQHF
.	TRBV19	TRBD1	TRBJ1-2	TGTGCCAGTAGTCGGCGGGACAGATTCTATGGCTACACCTTC	CASSRRDRFYGYTF
.	TRBV24-1	TRBD1	TRBJ1-1	TGTGCCACCAGTGACACCCCCCGGACAGGGGATGGGGGGCGTGCTTTCTTT	CATSDTPRTGDGGRAFF
.	TRBV5-1	TRBD2	TRBJ2-1	TGCGCCAGCAGCCCCAGCGGGAATAGTTACAATGAGCAGTTCTTC	CASSPSGNSYNEQFF
.	TRBV6-5	.	TRBJ1-1	TGTGCCAGCAGCCCCCAAGGCAGGGAAGCTTTCTTT	CASSPQGREAFF
.	TRBV10-3	TRBD1	TRBJ2-7	TGTGCCATCAGTGGGGCCGGGACAGTTTATGAGCAGTACTTC	CAISGAGTVYEQYF
once	TRBV18	TRBD1	TRBJ2-2	TGTGCCAGCTCAAGCACAGGGGGCCGCACCGGGGAGCTGTTTTTT	CASSSTGGRTGELFF
once	TRBV30	.	TRBJ1-5	TGTGCCTGGAGCGAGGGGGGGGATCAGCCCCAGCATTTT	CAWSEGGDQPQHF
.	TRBV12-3/TRBV12-4	.	TRBJ2-7	TGTGCCAGCAGTTTCGTCCGCCGGAGCGAGCAGTACTTC	CASSFVRRSEQYF
.	TRBV4-2	.	TRBJ1-5	TGTGCCAGCAGCCAAGATATTCAGGGTTTGTATCAGCCCCAGCATTTT	CASSQDIQGLYQPQHF
once	TRBV29-1	TRBD2	TRBJ2-3	TGCAGCGTTGCAACCCAGGGAGGGACAGATACGCAGTATTTT	CSVATQGGTDTQYF
.	TRBV6-6	.	TRBJ1-5	TGTGCCAGCGGTAAAGGTTCAGGGGTTAGCAATCAGCCCCAGCATTTT	CASGKGSGVSNQPQHF
.	TRBV2	TRBD1	TRBJ1-3	TGTGCCAGCACGGGACAGGGGGCGGAGAGGTCTGGAAACACCATATATTTT	CASTGQGAERSGNTIYF
.	TRBV30	.	TRBJ2-6	TGTGCCTGGAGTGCAGAGTGGCAGGGCCACTCTGGGGCCAACGTCCTGACTTTC	CAWSAEWQGHSGANVLTF
.	TRBV15	.	TRBJ1-2	TGTGCCACCAGCAGAGAGGGAGGGAACTATGGCTACACCTTC	CATSREGGNYGYTF
.	TRBV3-1/TRBV3-2	TRBD1	TRBJ1-5	TGTGCCAGCAGCCTCGGAGACAGGGGTTTTCAGCCCCAGCATTTT	CASSLGDRGFQPQHF
once	TRBV11-2	.	TRBJ2-7	TGTGCCAGCAGCTTAGATCTCTACGAGCAGTACTTC	CASSLDLYEQYF
medium-sized	TRBV29-1	TRBD2	TRBJ2-3	TGCAGCGCCAATAGCGGGAGGAGCACAGATACGCAGTATTTT	CSANSGRSTDTQYF
once	TRBV30	.	TRBJ1-4	TGTGCCTGGACAGGCAGTGGTGAAAAACTGTTTTTT	CAWTGSGEKLFF
.	TRBV10-3	.	TRBJ1-3	TGTGCCATCAGACCGGGGGACGGAAACACCATATATTTT	CAIRPGDGNTIYF
.	TRBV7-2	.	TRBJ2-5	TGTGCCAGCAGCTCTACAGGGAGACAAGAGACCCAGTACTTC	CASSSTGRQETQYF